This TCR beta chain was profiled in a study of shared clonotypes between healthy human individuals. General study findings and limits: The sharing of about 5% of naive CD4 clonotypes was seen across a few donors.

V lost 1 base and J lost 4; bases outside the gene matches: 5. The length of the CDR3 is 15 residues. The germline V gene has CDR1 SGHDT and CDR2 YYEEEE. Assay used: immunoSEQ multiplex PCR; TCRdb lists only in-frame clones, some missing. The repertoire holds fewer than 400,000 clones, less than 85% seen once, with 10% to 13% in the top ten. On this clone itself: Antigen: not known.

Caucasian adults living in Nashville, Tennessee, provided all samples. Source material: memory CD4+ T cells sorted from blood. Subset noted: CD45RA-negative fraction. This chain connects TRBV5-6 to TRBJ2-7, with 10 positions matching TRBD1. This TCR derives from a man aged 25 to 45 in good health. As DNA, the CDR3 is TGTGCCAGCAGCTTGATAGGGACAGGGGTATACGAGCAGTACTTC. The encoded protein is CASSLIGTGVYEQYF.